A selection of T cell receptor beta chains follows, all from one sample in a study of beta chain features in type 1 diabetes. Using immunoSEQ multiplex PCR, the repertoire was profiled, and TCRdb retains in-frame clones only, with some absent. The table includes roughly 140,000 clones, over 8.5% detected once. The source material was central memory CD4+ T cells from blood. All receptors derive from a man aged 18 to 35 in good health. CDR3s include the opening cysteine and the closing phenylalanine or tryptophan. A D gene is named only where the DNA matches it firmly. Clone size, where shown, is once, few, many, or a class for clones that have expanded.

v_gene: TRBV29-1
abundance: few
j_gene: TRBJ2-7
d_gene: .
CDR3aa: CSVTPPHGSAYEQYF
CDR3nt: TGCAGCGTTACTCCGCCGCATGGTAGCGCCTACGAGCAGTACTTC

v_gene: TRBV9
abundance: .
j_gene: TRBJ2-3
d_gene: TRBD2
CDR3aa: CASSFRTSGITDTQYF
CDR3nt: TGTGCCAGCAGCTTCCGGACTAGCGGGATTACAGATACGCAGTATTTT

v_gene: TRBV5-4
abundance: .
j_gene: TRBJ2-5
d_gene: TRBD1
CDR3aa: CASSLGRTGGTETQYF
CDR3nt: TGTGCCAGCAGCTTGGGGAGGACAGGGGGCACAGAGACCCAGTACTTC

v_gene: TRBV4-3
abundance: .
j_gene: TRBJ1-1
d_gene: .
CDR3aa: CASSHEADTEAFF
CDR3nt: TGCGCCAGCAGCCATGAAGCGGACACTGAAGCTTTCTTT

v_gene: TRBV5-1
abundance: few
j_gene: TRBJ2-2
d_gene: .
CDR3aa: CASSSRTGELFF
CDR3nt: TGCGCCAGCAGCTCCAGGACCGGGGAGCTGTTTTTT

v_gene: TRBV28
abundance: .
j_gene: TRBJ2-4
d_gene: .
CDR3aa: CASSSGLGNIQYF
CDR3nt: TGTGCCAGCAGTTCGGGACTTGGGAACATTCAGTACTTC

v_gene: TRBV6-1
abundance: many
j_gene: TRBJ2-1
d_gene: TRBD1
CDR3aa: CASSAQGTGSYNEQFF
CDR3nt: TGTGCCAGCAGTGCACAAGGGACAGGCTCCTACAATGAGCAGTTCTTC

v_gene: TRBV5-1
abundance: .
j_gene: TRBJ1-1
d_gene: .
CDR3aa: CASSVQQGGDTEAFF
CDR3nt: TGCGCCAGCAGCGTCCAACAGGGAGGGGACACTGAAGCTTTCTTT

v_gene: TRBV14
abundance: .
j_gene: TRBJ2-1
d_gene: TRBD1
CDR3aa: CASSPAGGVRYNEQFF
CDR3nt: TGTGCCAGCAGTCCCGCAGGGGGCGTAAGGTACAATGAGCAGTTCTTC

v_gene: TRBV14
abundance: many
j_gene: TRBJ1-1
d_gene: TRBD1
CDR3aa: CASSRLRDRNTEAFF
CDR3nt: TGTGCCAGCAGCCGCCTCCGGGACAGGAACACTGAAGCTTTCTTT

v_gene: TRBV29-1
abundance: .
j_gene: TRBJ2-7
d_gene: .
CDR3aa: CSVGGPAVYEQYF
CDR3nt: TGCAGCGTGGGGGGACCTGCTGTCTACGAGCAGTACTTC

v_gene: TRBV11-2
abundance: many
j_gene: TRBJ2-5
d_gene: .
CDR3aa: CASTPGAPGLTQYF
CDR3nt: TGTGCCAGCACCCCGGGGGCCCCGGGGCTGACCCAGTACTTC

v_gene: TRBV7-2
abundance: many
j_gene: TRBJ2-2
d_gene: .
CDR3aa: CASSLAYRRQSNTGELFF
CDR3nt: TGTGCCAGCAGCTTAGCGTACAGAAGACAGTCGAACACCGGGGAGCTGTTTTTT

v_gene: TRBV29-1
abundance: few
j_gene: TRBJ1-1
d_gene: TRBD1
CDR3aa: CSVPGDRVQTEAFF
CDR3nt: TGCAGCGTCCCGGGGGACAGGGTACAGACTGAAGCTTTCTTT

v_gene: TRBV4-1
abundance: many
j_gene: TRBJ2-1
d_gene: TRBD2
CDR3aa: CASSQGLAGGNEQFF
CDR3nt: TGCGCCAGCAGCCAAGGGCTAGCGGGAGGGAATGAGCAGTTCTTC

v_gene: TRBV7-2
abundance: few
j_gene: TRBJ2-3
d_gene: TRBD2
CDR3aa: CASSFTSGGRRDTQYF
CDR3nt: TGTGCCAGCAGCTTTACTAGCGGGGGGCGGAGAGATACGCAGTATTTT

v_gene: TRBV7-2
abundance: .
j_gene: TRBJ2-2
d_gene: .
CDR3aa: CASSSLRRETGELFF
CDR3nt: TGTGCCAGCAGCTCCTTGAGGCGGGAAACCGGGGAGCTGTTTTTT

v_gene: TRBV5-1
abundance: .
j_gene: TRBJ2-5
d_gene: TRBD2
CDR3aa: CASSSTGTREETQYF
CDR3nt: TGCGCCAGCAGCTCAACCGGGACTAGGGAAGAGACCCAGTACTTC

v_gene: TRBV29-1
abundance: .
j_gene: TRBJ2-3
d_gene: TRBD2
CDR3aa: CCVSTHLGLAGVGSTDTQYF
CDR3nt: TGCTGCGTTTCGACACACCTCGGGCTAGCGGGAGTGGGGAGCACAGATACGCAGTATTTT

v_gene: TRBV5-4
abundance: .
j_gene: TRBJ1-5
d_gene: .
CDR3aa: CASSSQGNQPQHF
CDR3nt: TGTGCCAGCAGCTCACAGGGAAATCAGCCCCAGCATTTT

v_gene: TRBV4-1
abundance: few
j_gene: TRBJ2-6
d_gene: TRBD2
CDR3aa: CASSQMLLAGGSSGANVLTF
CDR3nt: TGCGCCAGCAGCCAGATGCTACTAGCGGGAGGAAGCTCTGGGGCCAACGTCCTGACTTTC

v_gene: TRBV29-1
abundance: few
j_gene: TRBJ2-1
d_gene: .
CDR3aa: CSAYIRSGEQFF
CDR3nt: TGCAGCGCCTATATCCGGTCCGGTGAGCAGTTCTTC

v_gene: TRBV25-1
abundance: .
j_gene: TRBJ1-5
d_gene: .
CDR3aa: CASSAPSERVGQPQHF
CDR3nt: TGTGCCAGCAGTGCCCCCAGTGAAAGGGTGGGTCAGCCCCAGCATTTT

v_gene: TRBV21-1
abundance: few
j_gene: TRBJ1-2
d_gene: .
CDR3aa: CASSKALRVVNYGYTF
CDR3nt: TGTGCCAGCAGCAAAGCGCTGCGGGTGGTGAACTATGGCTACACCTTC

v_gene: TRBV5-1
abundance: few
j_gene: TRBJ2-3
d_gene: TRBD2
CDR3aa: CASSFTSAGTDTQYF
CDR3nt: TGCGCCAGCTCCTTCACTAGCGCCGGCACAGATACGCAGTATTTT

v_gene: TRBV2
abundance: .
j_gene: TRBJ1-5
d_gene: .
CDR3aa: CASRSPGNNQPQHF
CDR3nt: TGTGCCAGCAGATCCCCGGGGAACAATCAGCCCCAGCATTTT

v_gene: TRBV29-1
abundance: .
j_gene: TRBJ1-2
d_gene: TRBD1
CDR3aa: CSVGTGGRSGYTF
CDR3nt: TGCAGCGTTGGGACAGGGGGGAGGTCTGGCTACACCTTC

v_gene: TRBV28
abundance: many
j_gene: TRBJ2-6
d_gene: .
CDR3aa: CASSDNPGQGSGANVLTF
CDR3nt: TGTGCCAGCAGTGACAATCCGGGACAAGGCTCTGGGGCCAACGTCCTGACTTTC

v_gene: TRBV25-1
abundance: few
j_gene: TRBJ2-2
d_gene: TRBD1
CDR3aa: CASSGDSNTGELFF
CDR3nt: TGTGCCAGCAGTGGGGACAGCAACACCGGGGAGCTGTTTTTT

v_gene: TRBV7-2
abundance: few
j_gene: TRBJ1-5
d_gene: .
CDR3aa: CASSLAPYSNQPQHF
CDR3nt: TGTGCCAGCAGCTTAGCCCCATATAGCAATCAGCCCCAGCATTTT

v_gene: TRBV5-1
abundance: few
j_gene: TRBJ2-5
d_gene: .
CDR3aa: CASSLGRRLPQETQYF
CDR3nt: TGCGCCAGCAGCTTGGGTCGTCGGCTTCCACAAGAGACCCAGTACTTC

v_gene: TRBV5-1
abundance: few
j_gene: TRBJ2-7
d_gene: .
CDR3aa: CASSLAGQELFYEQYF
CDR3nt: TGCGCCAGCAGCTTGGCCGGGCAGGAGCTATTTTACGAGCAGTACTTC

v_gene: TRBV18
abundance: .
j_gene: TRBJ2-5
d_gene: .
CDR3aa: CASSPGETQYF
CDR3nt: TGTGCCAGCTCACCAGGAGAGACCCAGTACTTC

v_gene: TRBV9
abundance: .
j_gene: TRBJ2-5
d_gene: .
CDR3aa: CASSVGSGGSSPETQYF
CDR3nt: TGTGCCAGCAGCGTAGGCTCAGGGGGGTCGAGCCCAGAGACCCAGTACTTC

v_gene: TRBV28
abundance: .
j_gene: TRBJ1-2
d_gene: .
CDR3aa: CASSPPPGGESYGYTF
CDR3nt: TGTGCCAGCAGTCCCCCACCCGGCGGGGAGAGCTATGGCTACACCTTC

v_gene: TRBV28
abundance: few
j_gene: TRBJ1-2
d_gene: TRBD1
CDR3aa: CASRIGQGVDGYTF
CDR3nt: TGTGCCAGCAGAATCGGACAGGGGGTGGATGGCTACACCTTC

v_gene: TRBV13
abundance: .
j_gene: TRBJ2-7
d_gene: .
CDR3aa: CASSTRRTISYEQYF
CDR3nt: TGTGCCAGCAGCACCCGACGGACGATTTCCTACGAGCAGTACTTC

v_gene: TRBV30
abundance: few
j_gene: TRBJ2-7
d_gene: TRBD1
CDR3aa: CAWMGQSSYEQYF
CDR3nt: TGTGCCTGGATGGGACAGAGCTCCTACGAGCAGTACTTC

v_gene: TRBV28
abundance: many
j_gene: TRBJ1-1
d_gene: .
CDR3aa: CASSLTQAIEAFF
CDR3nt: TGTGCCAGCAGTTTAACACAGGCAATCGAAGCTTTCTTT

v_gene: TRBV5-1
abundance: few
j_gene: TRBJ2-6
d_gene: .
CDR3aa: CASTSGRVSGANVLTF
CDR3nt: TGCGCCAGCACTTCTGGACGGGTCTCTGGGGCCAACGTCCTGACTTTC

v_gene: TRBV6-5
abundance: few
j_gene: TRBJ1-6
d_gene: TRBD1
CDR3aa: CASSYDRGNSPLHF
CDR3nt: TGTGCCAGCAGTTACGACAGGGGGAATTCACCCCTCCACTTT

v_gene: TRBV11-2
abundance: .
j_gene: TRBJ2-6
d_gene: .
CDR3aa: CASSLTTSGANVLTF
CDR3nt: TGTGCCAGCAGCTTGACCACCTCTGGGGCCAACGTCCTGACTTTC

v_gene: TRBV5-6
abundance: few
j_gene: TRBJ1-5
d_gene: .
CDR3aa: CASSPREGAQPQHF
CDR3nt: TGTGCCAGCAGCCCCCGGGAAGGGGCTCAGCCCCAGCATTTT

v_gene: TRBV29-1
abundance: few
j_gene: TRBJ1-5
d_gene: .
CDR3aa: CSVAFGGVGNQPQHF
CDR3nt: TGCAGCGTTGCCTTTGGGGGAGTTGGCAATCAGCCCCAGCATTTT

v_gene: TRBV29-1
abundance: .
j_gene: TRBJ2-1
d_gene: .
CDR3aa: CSVEDPRSGRSAAVHYNEQFF
CDR3nt: TGCAGCGTTGAAGATCCGAGGTCGGGCAGAAGCGCTGCTGTCCATTACAATGAGCAGTTCTTC

v_gene: TRBV7-9
abundance: few
j_gene: TRBJ2-7
d_gene: .
CDR3aa: CASSLAGRTYEQYF
CDR3nt: TGTGCCAGCAGCTTAGCGGGACGGACCTACGAGCAGTACTTC

v_gene: TRBV7-3
abundance: .
j_gene: TRBJ2-1
d_gene: TRBD1
CDR3aa: CASSLNRDRPRNEQFF
CDR3nt: TGTGCCAGCAGCTTGAACCGGGACAGGCCTCGCAATGAGCAGTTCTTC

v_gene: TRBV6-5
abundance: .
j_gene: TRBJ2-7
d_gene: .
CDR3aa: CASGPVRSYEQYF
CDR3nt: TGTGCCAGCGGTCCAGTTCGCTCCTACGAGCAGTACTTC

v_gene: TRBV5-1
abundance: few
j_gene: TRBJ2-1
d_gene: TRBD2
CDR3aa: CASSIGLAGGDEQFF
CDR3nt: TGCGCCAGCAGCATCGGACTAGCGGGAGGGGATGAGCAGTTCTTC

v_gene: TRBV9
abundance: few
j_gene: TRBJ2-7
d_gene: TRBD1
CDR3aa: CASSVEGQGFHEQYF
CDR3nt: TGTGCCAGCAGCGTAGAGGGACAGGGATTCCACGAGCAGTACTTC

v_gene: TRBV18
abundance: .
j_gene: TRBJ2-4
d_gene: .
CDR3aa: CASSPRGRGRPKNIQYF
CDR3nt: TGTGCCAGCTCACCAAGAGGGCGGGGGCGCCCCAAAAACATTCAGTACTTC

v_gene: TRBV30
abundance: few
j_gene: TRBJ1-5
d_gene: .
CDR3aa: CAWKNTDSPYQPQHF
CDR3nt: TGTGCCTGGAAGAATACGGACAGCCCCTATCAGCCCCAGCATTTT

v_gene: TRBV7-9
abundance: few
j_gene: TRBJ1-1
d_gene: TRBD1
CDR3aa: CASSTGQGTEAFF
CDR3nt: TGTGCCAGCAGCACGGGACAGGGTACCGAAGCTTTCTTT

v_gene: TRBV7-6
abundance: few
j_gene: TRBJ2-7
d_gene: .
CDR3aa: CASSLAGQQYF
CDR3nt: TGTGCCAGCAGCTTAGCGGGACAGCAGTACTTC

v_gene: TRBV28
abundance: many
j_gene: TRBJ2-6
d_gene: TRBD2
CDR3aa: CASTPGGPPSGANVLTF
CDR3nt: TGTGCCAGCACCCCGGGGGGTCCCCCTTCTGGGGCCAACGTCCTGACTTTC

v_gene: TRBV7-2
abundance: .
j_gene: TRBJ2-5
d_gene: TRBD1
CDR3aa: CASSYRTGAETQYF
CDR3nt: TGTGCCAGCAGCTACCGGACAGGGGCTGAGACCCAGTACTTC

v_gene: TRBV6-6
abundance: few
j_gene: TRBJ1-1
d_gene: .
CDR3aa: CASSPGRLNTEAFF
CDR3nt: TGTGCCAGCAGCCCCGGACGCTTGAACACTGAAGCTTTCTTT

v_gene: TRBV9
abundance: .
j_gene: TRBJ2-7
d_gene: TRBD1
CDR3aa: CASSPPDRAWNEQYF
CDR3nt: TGTGCCAGCAGCCCCCCGGACAGGGCATGGAACGAGCAGTACTTC

v_gene: TRBV9
abundance: few
j_gene: TRBJ1-2
d_gene: .
CDR3aa: CASSVDRQGYGYTF
CDR3nt: TGTGCCAGCAGCGTAGATCGTCAGGGCTATGGCTACACCTTC

v_gene: TRBV30
abundance: few
j_gene: TRBJ2-1
d_gene: .
CDR3aa: CAWSVWDEQFF
CDR3nt: TGTGCCTGGAGTGTATGGGACGAGCAGTTCTTC